Shown below are 18 T cell receptor beta chains from a single sample sequenced in a study of OX40 agonist ivuxolimab in advanced cancers. Only in-frame clones appear in the TCRdb table, and some are missing; sequencing was by immunoSEQ multiplex PCR. The sample contains tens of thousands of clones, 80% to 85% of which appear only once. This material consisted of CD4+ or CD8+ T cells sorted from blood, taken in a trial of the OX40 agonist ivuxolimab. These receptors came from an adult with an advanced solid tumor such as melanoma, head and neck, liver or kidney cancer.

The V and J genes are TRBV9 and TRBJ1-3; TRBD1 is a possible D gene (6 bases). V gave up 6 bases and J gave up 0 bases, with 10 bases separating them. Germline V gene lookup returns CDR1 SGDLS and CDR2 YYNGEE. This CDR3 has 14 amino acids. CDR3 bases: TGTGCCAGCACCGAGGGGGACTCTGGAAACACCATATATTTT. Translating it yields CASTEGDSGNTIYF.

The V and J genes are TRBV2 and TRBJ2-1, with D possibly TRBD2 on 5 matching bases. Per germline, CDR1 SNHLY and CDR2 FYNNEI. Trimming pared 7 bases from V and 15 bases from J, leaving 22 bases between. This CDR3 comprises 13 residues. CDR3 DNA sequence: TGTGCCAGCAACCTAACTCCGGACTCCCCGAGGTTCTTC. This translates into CASNLTPDSPRFF.

The chain uses TRBV6-6 and TRBJ2-1; D might be TRBD2 (5 bases). The V gene's germline CDR1 is MNHNY and CDR2 SVGAGI (reference sequence). The CDR3 has 12 residues. V was pared by 7 bases and J by 12 bases, with 16 bases between. The CDR3 spells CASTTPGEGQFF. CDR3 DNA sequence: TGTGCCAGCACCACACCCGGAGAGGGGCAGTTCTTC.

The chain carries TRBV7-3 and TRBJ2-3, with 11 bases that match TRBD2. The germline V gene encodes CDR1 SGHTA and CDR2 FQGTGA. V lost 5 bases to trimming and J lost 5 bases; unmatched junction nucleotides: 6. CDR3 length: 15 residues. Written as DNA, the CDR3 is TGTGCCAGCAGCCTAGCGGGGGGATCGGGAGATACGCAGTATTTT. This encodes CASSLAGGSGDTQYF.

CDR3 loop: CASTPWAGSVMNTEAFF. CDR3 sequence (DNA): TGCGCCAGCACTCCATGGGCGGGATCGGTAATGAACACTGAAGCTTTCTTT. The rearrangement uses TRBV5-1 and TRBJ1-1; no reliable D call. The germline gives CDR1 SGHRS, CDR2 YFSETQ. This CDR3 is built from 17 residues. V lost 6 bases and J lost 0, with 21 bases in between.

A few counts support this clone. The V gene is TRBV30, the J gene TRBJ1-2; no firm D call. The germline CDR1 and CDR2 sequences are GTSNPN and SVGIG (reference sequence). V was clipped by 5 bases and J by 1 base, with 26 bases between them. The CDR3 totals 18 residues. DNA for the CDR3: TGTGCCTGGGCAGAAAGGAGCGTTAAGGGATTTATTAACTATGGCTACACCTTC. It specifies CAWAERSVKGFINYGYTF.

The chain is built from TRBV13 and TRBJ1-3; D remains unclear. CDR3 length: 14 residues. Germline-derived CDR1 and CDR2 are PRHDT and FYEKMQ (reference sequence). Trimming pared 1 base from V and 8 bases from J, leaving 12 bases between. CDR3 sequence: CASSLEDQPDTIYF. DNA for the CDR3: TGTGCCAGCAGCTTAGAAGATCAGCCCGACACCATATATTTT.

The CDR3 is CASSLGGSWAISIEAFF. In nucleotides, the CDR3 is TGTGCCAGCAGCTTAGGGGGCTCTTGGGCGATAAGTATTGAAGCTTTCTTT. The rearrangement joins TRBV11-2 to TRBJ1-1; TRBD1 is a possible D gene (5 bases). The germline V and J ends were trimmed by 1 base and 7 bases, with 22 bases remaining between them. Germline V lookup: CDR1 SGHAT, CDR2 FQNNGV. This CDR3 spans 17 amino acids. Variable domain in full (rest from reference TRBV11-2 and TRBJ1-1): EAGVAQSPRYKIIEKRQSVAFWCNPISGHATLYWYQQILGQGPKLLIQFQNNGVVDDSQLPKDRFSAERLKGVDSTLKIQPAKLEDSAVYLCASSLGGSWAISIEAFFGQGTRLTVV.

The J gene is TRBJ2-2, the V gene TRBV13, with a tentative D call TRBD2 (5 bases). This CDR3 has 14 residues. From germline, CDR1 is PRHDT and CDR2 FYEKMQ (reference sequence). Trimming left V 6 bases short and J 1 base short, with 9 bases between. The CDR3 loop reads CASSWTGNTGELFF. DNA of the CDR3: TGTGCCAGCAGTTGGACTGGGAACACCGGGGAGCTGTTTTTT. The full variable domain, with the rest looked up from reference TRBV13 and TRBJ2-2, is AAGVIQSPRHLIKEKRETATLKCYPIPRHDTVYWYQQGPGQDPQFLISFYEKMQSDKGSIPDRFSAQQFSDYHSELNMSSLELGDSALYFCASSWTGNTGELFFGEGSRLTVL.

The chain couples TRBV28 to TRBJ2-1; TRBD1 matches at 9 bases. The germline CDR1 and CDR2 sequences are MDHEN and SYDVKM. Germline trimming cut 6 bases from V and 0 bases from J; bases unmatched to any gene: 6. This CDR3 has 16 amino acids. The CDR3 sequence: CASSRNRGLSYNEQFF. CDR3 coding DNA: TGTGCCAGCAGCCGCAACAGGGGGCTCTCCTACAATGAGCAGTTCTTC. Full variable domain (rest looked up from reference TRBV28 and TRBJ2-1): DVKVTQSSRYLVKRTGEKVFLECVQDMDHENMFWYRQDPGLGLRLIYFSYDVKMKEKGDIPEGYSVSREKKERFSLILESASTNQTSMYLCASSRNRGLSYNEQFFGPGTRLTVL.

The chain employs TRBV5-1 and TRBJ2-1; 11 bases agree with TRBD1. CDR1 is SGHRS, CDR2 YFSETQ, per germline. Unmatched junction bases numbered 4, after V lost 3 bases and J lost 5 bases. This CDR3 spans 15 amino acids. The CDR3: CASSSGTGGHNEQFF. In DNA form, the CDR3 reads TGCGCCAGCAGCTCCGGGACAGGGGGTCACAATGAGCAGTTCTTC.

V and J are TRBV28 and TRBJ2-7; 9 nucleotides align to TRBD1. The J segment lost 4 bases and the V segment lost 5 bases, leaving 15 bases of the junction unmatched. The length of the CDR3 is 17 residues. Per the germline V gene, CDR1 is MDHEN and CDR2 is SYDVKM. In nucleotides, the CDR3 is TGTGCCAGCAGTCTCATCTCCCGACAGGGGGTTCGATACGAGCAGTACTTC. As protein: CASSLISRQGVRYEQYF. The entire variable domain, with the rest obtained from reference TRBV28 and TRBJ2-7, is as follows: DVKVTQSSRYLVKRTGEKVFLECVQDMDHENMFWYRQDPGLGLRLIYFSYDVKMKEKGDIPEGYSVSREKKERFSLILESASTNQTSMYLCASSLISRQGVRYEQYFGPGTRLTVT.

This chain uses TRBV11-2 with TRBJ2-1, with 9 positions matching TRBD2. V trimming: 5 bases; J trimming: 7 bases; junction bases outside the gene matches: 9. From germline, CDR1 is SGHAT and CDR2 FQNNGV. The CDR3 extends over 15 amino acids. DNA for the CDR3: TGTGCCAGCAGCCATCTAGCGGGGAACGTAAATGAGCAGTTCTTC. Its protein product is CASSHLAGNVNEQFF.

The chain employs TRBV6-1 and TRBJ2-6, with D hard to call. V shed 1 base and J shed 0 bases, with 19 bases lying between them. The CDR3 loop spans 20 amino acids. Per the germline V gene, CDR1 is MNHNS and CDR2 is SASEGT. The DNA for the CDR3 is TGTGCCAGCAGTGAAGTGGTCCTTGGGCTTGCCTACTCTGGGGCCAACGTCCTGACTTTC. It yields the protein CASSEVVLGLAYSGANVLTF.

This chain links TRBV6-1 with TRBJ1-1, with no clear D. V lost 6 bases, J lost 0 bases, and 2 bases lay in between. CDR1 and CDR2 from the germline V gene are MNHNS and SASEGT. The CDR3 covers 11 residues. CDR3 residues: CASRLNTEAFF. CDR3 DNA: TGTGCCAGCAGACTGAACACTGAAGCTTTCTTT.

This sequence joins TRBV2 and TRBJ2-7, with no clear D. Germline loops: CDR1 SNHLY, CDR2 FYNNEI. This CDR3 comprises 11 residues. V gave up 2 bases and J gave up 5 bases, with 4 bases separating them. The CDR3 DNA sequence: TGTGCCAGCAGTGAAAGCGACGAGCAGTACTTC. Translating gives CASSESDEQYF.

V and J are TRBV11-2 and TRBJ2-1; 9 positions match TRBD1. The CDR3 sequence is 15 residues long. Per the germline V gene, CDR1 is SGHAT and CDR2 is FQNNGV. Unmatched junction bases numbered 6, after V lost 5 bases and J lost 4 bases. The CDR3 reads CASSPGQGVYNEQFF. DNA for the CDR3: TGTGCCAGCAGCCCGGGACAGGGAGTATACAATGAGCAGTTCTTC.

V usage is TRBV28 and J usage is TRBJ2-1; D remains unclear. This CDR3 is 14 amino acids long. Trimming removed 5 bases at V and 0 bases at J, with 8 bases between. Germline lookup yields CDR1 MDHEN and CDR2 SYDVKM. CDR3 nucleotide sequence: TGTGCCAGCAGTCCAGGTCTCTCCTACAATGAGCAGTTCTTC. As protein: CASSPGLSYNEQFF.